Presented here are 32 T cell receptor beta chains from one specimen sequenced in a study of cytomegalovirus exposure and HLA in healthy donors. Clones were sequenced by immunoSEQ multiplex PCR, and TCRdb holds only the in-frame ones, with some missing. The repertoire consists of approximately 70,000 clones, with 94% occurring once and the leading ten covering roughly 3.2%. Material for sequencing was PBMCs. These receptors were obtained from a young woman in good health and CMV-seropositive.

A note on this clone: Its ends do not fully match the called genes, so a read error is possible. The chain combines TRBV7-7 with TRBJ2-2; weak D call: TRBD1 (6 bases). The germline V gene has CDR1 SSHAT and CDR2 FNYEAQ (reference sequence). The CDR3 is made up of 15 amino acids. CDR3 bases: TGTGCTAGCAGCTTATCAGGGGCGAGTACCGGGGAGCTGTTTTTT. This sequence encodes CASSLSGASTGELFF.

The CDR3 region is CASSQDWAGTYEQYF. The CDR3 DNA is TGTGCCAGCAGCCAAGATTGGGCGGGAACCTACGAGCAGTACTTC. The rearrangement uses TRBV4-2 and TRBJ2-7, with D possibly matching TRBD2 (6 bases). V was pared by 0 bases and J by 2 bases, with 11 bases between. From germline, CDR1 is LGHNA and CDR2 YNFKEQ. The CDR3 runs 15 residues.

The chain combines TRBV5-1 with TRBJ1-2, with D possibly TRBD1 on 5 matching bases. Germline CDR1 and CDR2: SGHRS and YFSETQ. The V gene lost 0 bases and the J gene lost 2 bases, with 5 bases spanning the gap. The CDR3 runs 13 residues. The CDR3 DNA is TGCGCCAGCAGCTTGGGGACAAACTATGGCTACACCTTC. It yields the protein CASSLGTNYGYTF.

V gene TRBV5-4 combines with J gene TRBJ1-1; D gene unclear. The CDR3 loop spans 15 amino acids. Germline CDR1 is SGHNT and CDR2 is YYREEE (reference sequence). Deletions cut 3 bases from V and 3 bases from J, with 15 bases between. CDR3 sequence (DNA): TGTGCCAGCAGCTCAGAGAGGTGGTCGGACACTGAAGCTTTCTTT. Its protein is CASSSERWSDTEAFF.

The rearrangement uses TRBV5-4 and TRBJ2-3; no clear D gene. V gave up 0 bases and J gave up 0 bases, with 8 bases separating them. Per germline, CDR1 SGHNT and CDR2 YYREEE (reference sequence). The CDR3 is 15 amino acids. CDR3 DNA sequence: TGTGCCAGCAGCTTGGGGTGGCTTAGCACAGATACGCAGTATTTT. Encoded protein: CASSLGWLSTDTQYF.

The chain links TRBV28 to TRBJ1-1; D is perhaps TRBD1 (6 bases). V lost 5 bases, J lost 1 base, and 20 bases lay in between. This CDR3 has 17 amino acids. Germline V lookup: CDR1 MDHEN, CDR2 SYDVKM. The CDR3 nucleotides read TGTGCCAGCAGTACACCGCCTGGTGGCAGGGGGAACACTGAAGCTTTCTTT. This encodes CASSTPPGGRGNTEAFF.

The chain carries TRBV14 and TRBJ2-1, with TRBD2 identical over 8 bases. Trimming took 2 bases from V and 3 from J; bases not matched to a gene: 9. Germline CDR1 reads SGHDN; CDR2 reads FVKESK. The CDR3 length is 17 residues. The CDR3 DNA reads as TGTGCCAGCAGCCAAAAACCGGGACTAGTTGGCTACAATGAGCAGTTCTTC. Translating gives CASSQKPGLVGYNEQFF.

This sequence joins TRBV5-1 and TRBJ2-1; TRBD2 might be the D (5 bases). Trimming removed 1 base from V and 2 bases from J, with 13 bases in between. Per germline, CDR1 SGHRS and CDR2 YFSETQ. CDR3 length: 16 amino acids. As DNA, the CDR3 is TGCGCCAGCAGCTTGTCCCTAGCCGGGGCCTACAATGAGCAGTTCTTC. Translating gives CASSLSLAGAYNEQFF.

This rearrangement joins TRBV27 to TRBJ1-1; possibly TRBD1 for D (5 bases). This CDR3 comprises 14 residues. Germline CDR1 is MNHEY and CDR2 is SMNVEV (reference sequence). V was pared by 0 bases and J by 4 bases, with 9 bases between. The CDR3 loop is CASSLSITGTEAFF. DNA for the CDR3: TGTGCCAGCAGTTTATCGATAACAGGCACTGAAGCTTTCTTT.

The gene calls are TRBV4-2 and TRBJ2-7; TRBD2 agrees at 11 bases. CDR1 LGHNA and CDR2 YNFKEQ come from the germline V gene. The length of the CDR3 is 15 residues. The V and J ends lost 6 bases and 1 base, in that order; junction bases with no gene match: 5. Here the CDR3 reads CASSETSGTSYEQYF. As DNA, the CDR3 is TGTGCCAGCAGTGAGACTAGCGGGACTTCCTACGAGCAGTACTTC.

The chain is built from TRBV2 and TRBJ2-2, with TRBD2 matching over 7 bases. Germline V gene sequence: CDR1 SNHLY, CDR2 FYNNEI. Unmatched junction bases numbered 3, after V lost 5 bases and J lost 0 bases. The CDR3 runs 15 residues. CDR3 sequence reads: CASSFSGSNTGELFF. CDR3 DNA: TGTGCCAGCAGTTTTAGCGGGTCGAACACCGGGGAGCTGTTTTTT.

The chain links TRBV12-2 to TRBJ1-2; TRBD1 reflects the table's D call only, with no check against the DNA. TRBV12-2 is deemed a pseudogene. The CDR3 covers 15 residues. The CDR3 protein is CASQFPNRINYGYTF. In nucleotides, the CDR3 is TGTGCAAGTCAGTTTCCAAACAGGATTAACTATGGCTACACCTTC.

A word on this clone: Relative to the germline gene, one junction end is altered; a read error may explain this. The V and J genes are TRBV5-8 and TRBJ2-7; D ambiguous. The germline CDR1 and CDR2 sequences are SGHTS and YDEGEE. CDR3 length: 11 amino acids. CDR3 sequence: CASSFSHEQYF. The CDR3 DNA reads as TGTGCCAGCAGCTTCTCCCACGAGCAGTACTTC.

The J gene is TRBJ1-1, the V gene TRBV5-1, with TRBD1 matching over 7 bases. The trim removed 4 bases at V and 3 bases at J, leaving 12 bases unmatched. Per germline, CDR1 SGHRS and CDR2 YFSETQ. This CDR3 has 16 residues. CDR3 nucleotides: TGCGCCAGCAGCACCGGACAGGTAACTTTGGACACTGAAGCTTTCTTT. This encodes CASSTGQVTLDTEAFF.

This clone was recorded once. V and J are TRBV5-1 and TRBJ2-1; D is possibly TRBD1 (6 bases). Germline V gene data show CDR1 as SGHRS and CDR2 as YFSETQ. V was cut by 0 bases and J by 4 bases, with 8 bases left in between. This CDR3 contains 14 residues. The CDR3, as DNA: TGCGCCAGCAGCTTGGGGCAGGGGTACAATGAGCAGTTCTTC. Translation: CASSLGQGYNEQFF.

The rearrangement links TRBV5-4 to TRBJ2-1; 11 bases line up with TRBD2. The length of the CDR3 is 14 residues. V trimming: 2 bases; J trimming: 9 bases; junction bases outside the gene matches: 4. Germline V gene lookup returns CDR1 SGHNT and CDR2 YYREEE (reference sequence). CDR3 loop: CASSFSGGAPEQFF. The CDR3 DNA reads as TGTGCCAGCAGCTTTAGCGGGGGGGCCCCTGAGCAGTTCTTC.

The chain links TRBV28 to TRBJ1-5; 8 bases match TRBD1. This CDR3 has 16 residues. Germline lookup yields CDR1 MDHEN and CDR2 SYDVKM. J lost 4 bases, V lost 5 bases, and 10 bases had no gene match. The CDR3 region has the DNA TGTGCCAGCAGTATACGAATGACAGGGGTAAATCAGCCCCAGCATTTT. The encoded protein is CASSIRMTGVNQPQHF.

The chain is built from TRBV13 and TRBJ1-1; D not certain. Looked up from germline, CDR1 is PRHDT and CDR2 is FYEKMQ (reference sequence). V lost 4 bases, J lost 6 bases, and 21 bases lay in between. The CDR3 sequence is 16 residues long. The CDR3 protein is CASSSQVRLPLSEAFF. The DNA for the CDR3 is TGTGCCAGCAGCTCCCAGGTTCGTTTACCCCTCTCTGAAGCTTTCTTT.

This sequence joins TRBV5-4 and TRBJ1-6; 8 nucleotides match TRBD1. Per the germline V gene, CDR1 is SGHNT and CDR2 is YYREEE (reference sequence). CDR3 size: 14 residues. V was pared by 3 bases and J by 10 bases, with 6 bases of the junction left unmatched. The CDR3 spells CASSSDRVASPLHF. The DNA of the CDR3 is TGTGCCAGCAGCTCGGACAGGGTCGCGTCACCCCTCCACTTT.

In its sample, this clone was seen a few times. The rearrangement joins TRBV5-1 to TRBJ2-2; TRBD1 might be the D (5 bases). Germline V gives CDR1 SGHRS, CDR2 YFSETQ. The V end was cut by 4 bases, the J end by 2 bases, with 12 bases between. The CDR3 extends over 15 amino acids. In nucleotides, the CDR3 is TGCGCCAGCAGCCAGGGTGGAATTAACACCGGGGAGCTGTTTTTT. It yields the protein CASSQGGINTGELFF.

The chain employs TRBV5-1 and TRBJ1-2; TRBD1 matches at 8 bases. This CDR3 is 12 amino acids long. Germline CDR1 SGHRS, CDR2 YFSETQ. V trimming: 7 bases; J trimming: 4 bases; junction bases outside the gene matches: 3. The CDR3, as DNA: TGCGCCAGCCGGACAGGGACCTATGGCTACACCTTC. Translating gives CASRTGTYGYTF.

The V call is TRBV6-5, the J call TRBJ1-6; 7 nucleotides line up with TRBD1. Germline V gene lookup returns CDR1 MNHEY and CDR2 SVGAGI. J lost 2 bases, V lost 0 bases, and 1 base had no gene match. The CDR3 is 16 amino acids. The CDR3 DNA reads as TGTGCCAGCAGTTACTCCAGGGGGACCTATAATTCACCCCTCCACTTT. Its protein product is CASSYSRGTYNSPLHF.

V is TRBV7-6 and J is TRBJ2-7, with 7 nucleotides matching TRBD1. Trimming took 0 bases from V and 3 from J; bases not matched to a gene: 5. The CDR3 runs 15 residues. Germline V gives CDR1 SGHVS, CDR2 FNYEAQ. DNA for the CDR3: TGTGCCAGCAGCTTAGCGACAGGGAACATCTACGAGCAGTACTTC. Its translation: CASSLATGNIYEQYF.

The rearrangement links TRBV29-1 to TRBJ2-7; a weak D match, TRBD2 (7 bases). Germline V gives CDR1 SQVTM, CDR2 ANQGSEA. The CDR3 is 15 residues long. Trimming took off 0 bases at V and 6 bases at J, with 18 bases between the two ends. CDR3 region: CSVEDVGGGLSEQYF. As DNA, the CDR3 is TGCAGCGTTGAAGATGTTGGGGGGGGCCTCTCCGAGCAGTACTTC.

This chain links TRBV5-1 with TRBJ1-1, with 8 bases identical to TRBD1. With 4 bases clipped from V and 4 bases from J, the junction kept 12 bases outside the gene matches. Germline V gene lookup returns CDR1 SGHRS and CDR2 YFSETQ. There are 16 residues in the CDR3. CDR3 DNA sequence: TGCGCCAGCAGCCGCACTAACAGGGGGTTGGGCACTGAAGCTTTCTTT. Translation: CASSRTNRGLGTEAFF.

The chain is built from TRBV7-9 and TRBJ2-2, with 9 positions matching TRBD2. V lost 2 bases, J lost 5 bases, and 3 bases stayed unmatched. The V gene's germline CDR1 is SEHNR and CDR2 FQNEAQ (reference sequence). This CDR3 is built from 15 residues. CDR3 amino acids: CASSLISGSTGELFF. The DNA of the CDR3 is TGTGCCAGCAGCTTAATTAGCGGGAGTACCGGGGAGCTGTTTTTT.

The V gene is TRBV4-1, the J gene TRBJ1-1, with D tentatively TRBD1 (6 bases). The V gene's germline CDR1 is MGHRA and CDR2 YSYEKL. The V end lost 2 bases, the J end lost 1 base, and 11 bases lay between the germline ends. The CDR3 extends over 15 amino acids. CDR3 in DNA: TGCGCCAGCAGCCAACGAACAGGGAGGAACACTGAAGCTTTCTTT. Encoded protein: CASSQRTGRNTEAFF.

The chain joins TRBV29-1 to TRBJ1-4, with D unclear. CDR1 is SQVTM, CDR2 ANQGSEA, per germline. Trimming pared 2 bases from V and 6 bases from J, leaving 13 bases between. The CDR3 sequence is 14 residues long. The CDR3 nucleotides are TGCAGCGTTGAATCAACCTTCCCGGATGAAAAACTGTTTTTT. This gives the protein CSVESTFPDEKLFF.

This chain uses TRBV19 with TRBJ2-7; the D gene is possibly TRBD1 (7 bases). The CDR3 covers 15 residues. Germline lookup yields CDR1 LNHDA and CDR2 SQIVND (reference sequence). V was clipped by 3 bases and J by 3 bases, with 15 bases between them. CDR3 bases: TGTGCCAGTAGTATCTCGACAGGGAGGAACTACGAGCAGTACTTC. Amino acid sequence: CASSISTGRNYEQYF.

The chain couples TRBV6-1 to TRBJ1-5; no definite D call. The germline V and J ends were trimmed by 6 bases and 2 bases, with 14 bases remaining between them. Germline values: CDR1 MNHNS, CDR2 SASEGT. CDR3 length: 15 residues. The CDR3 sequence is CASRGGDSGNQPQHF. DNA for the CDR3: TGTGCCAGCAGGGGCGGGGATAGCGGCAATCAGCCCCAGCATTTT.

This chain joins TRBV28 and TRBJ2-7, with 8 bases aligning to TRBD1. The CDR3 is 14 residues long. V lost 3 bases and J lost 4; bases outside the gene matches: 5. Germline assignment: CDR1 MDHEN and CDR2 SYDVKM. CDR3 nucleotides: TGTGCCAGCAGTTTTCAGGGGGCTGGGTACGAGCAGTACTTC. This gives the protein CASSFQGAGYEQYF.

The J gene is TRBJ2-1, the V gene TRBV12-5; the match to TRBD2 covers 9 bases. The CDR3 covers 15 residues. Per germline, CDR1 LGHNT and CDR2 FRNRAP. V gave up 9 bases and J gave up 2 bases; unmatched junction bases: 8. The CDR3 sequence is CASRRAGGTYNEQFF. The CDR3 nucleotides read TGTGCTAGCCGTAGGGCGGGGGGGACCTACAATGAGCAGTTCTTC.